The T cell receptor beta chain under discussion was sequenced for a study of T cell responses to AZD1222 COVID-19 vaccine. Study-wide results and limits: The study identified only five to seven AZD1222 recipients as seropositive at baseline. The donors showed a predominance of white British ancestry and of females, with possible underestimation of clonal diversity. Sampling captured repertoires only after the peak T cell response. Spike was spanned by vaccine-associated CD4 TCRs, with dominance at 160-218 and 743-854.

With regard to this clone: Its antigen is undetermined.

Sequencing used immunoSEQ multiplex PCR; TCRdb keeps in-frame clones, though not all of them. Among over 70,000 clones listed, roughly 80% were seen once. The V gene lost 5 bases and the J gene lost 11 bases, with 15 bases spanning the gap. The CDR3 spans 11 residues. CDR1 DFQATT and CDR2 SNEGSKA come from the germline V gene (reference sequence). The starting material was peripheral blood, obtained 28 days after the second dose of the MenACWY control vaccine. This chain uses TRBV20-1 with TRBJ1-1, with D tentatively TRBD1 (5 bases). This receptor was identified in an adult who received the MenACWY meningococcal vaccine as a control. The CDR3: CSAEWGPGAFF. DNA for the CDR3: TGCAGTGCTGAATGGGGCCCCGGGGCTTTCTTT.